This T cell receptor (beta chain) was profiled in a study of T cell changes during pregnancy in multiple sclerosis (dated by TCRdb to between 2018 and 2021). Regarding the study in general: The study looked at changes in the T cell repertoire across pregnancy in women with multiple sclerosis.

To prepare the library, the immunoSEQ multiplex PCR assay was applied. The table was pulled from immuneACCESS by TCRdb, which kept in-frame rearrangements only. Such tables lose some clones; where checked, under half of the loss comes from unresolved V genes, and the rest has no known cause. Recorded for this sample are about 87,000 clones; around 95% of them occurred a single time. The ten largest clones represent around 1.4% of the sample. A note on this clone: Its antigen is currently not known. Base qualities are not provided; no much larger clone lies one nucleotide away.

Including the terminal cysteine and phenylalanine, the CDR3 comprises 19 residues. The CDR3 DNA has 57 bases and is translated from base 1. This TCR was sampled from a female donor in good health, enrolled as a control in a pregnancy study. Sequencing was performed on peripheral blood, taken in the third trimester of pregnancy. The chain links TRBV21-1 with TRBJ2-7; TRBD2, the D gene given by the table, was not confirmed from the DNA. TRBV21-1 is a recognized pseudogene. The nucleotides read TGTGCCAGCAGCAATTCTTTCTATAGCGGGTCTCATTACTCCTACGAGCAGTACTTC. Its amino acids are CASSNSFYSGSHYSYEQYF.